The clone carrying this TCR beta chain was counted only a few times. The entry originates in a study of Graves' ophthalmopathy and Graves' hyperthyroidism. CDR3 length: 13 residues. Trimming shortened V by 0 bases and J by 3 bases, and 8 bases separated the two germline ends. Germline V lookup: CDR1 DFQATT, CDR2 SNEGSKA (reference sequence). CDR3 regions of TCR beta were amplified from RNA transcripts. After a first-round RT-PCR with HTBI primers, a second-round multiplex PCR was run. In TCRdb, the multiplex PCR reads were re-called with MiXCR into one record per CDR3 protein. The sample shows more than 300,000 distinct CDR3 sequences, about 18% of them seen only once. Ophthalmopathy absent within 18 months of follow-up marked hyperthyroidism as stable.

Sequenced: peripheral blood. V gene TRBV20-1 combines with J gene TRBJ1-2; TRBD1 is a possible D gene (6 bases). The source of this sequence is an adult woman with stable Graves' hyperthyroidism. This CDR3 reads CSARDKGDYGYTF. In DNA form, the CDR3 reads TGCAGTGCTAGAGATAAGGGGGACTATGGCTACACCTTC.